This is a list of T cell receptor beta chains from one sample in a study of blood T cell repertoires in COVID-19. The protocol was immunoSEQ multiplex PCR, while the TCRdb copy is restricted to in-frame clones and leaves out a portion. The sample gives roughly 500,000 clones, approximately 92% of which show up once; roughly 0.92% is in the top ten. Source material: peripheral blood. The source is a young man with COVID-19, enrolled during active disease. The CDR3 runs from the conserved cysteine through the conserved F or W. The D gene is left open where the match is weak. The size entry is marked missing in some rows and otherwise reads once, few, many or a size class.

D	size	length	J	V	CDR3	DNA
NA	NA	14	TRBJ2-3	TRBV7-8	CASSGRVSTDTQYF	TGTGCCAGCAGCGGGCGGGTGAGCACAGATACGCAGTATTTT
TRBD2	NA	12	TRBJ2-1	TRBV27	CATSGREEEQFF	TGTGCCACCTCTGGGCGGGAGGAAGAGCAGTTCTTC
NA	NA	12	TRBJ1-2	TRBV2	CASSESGSRYTF	TGTGCCAGCAGTGAATCAGGTAGTCGCTACACCTTC
TRBD1	once	13	TRBJ1-1	TRBV27	CASSSGGFTEAFF	TGTGCCAGCAGTTCAGGGGGATTCACTGAAGCTTTCTTT
TRBD2	once	15	TRBJ2-1	TRBV11-3	CASSLEGTSGDEQFF	TGTGCCAGCAGCTTAGAGGGGACTAGCGGGGATGAGCAGTTCTTC
NA	NA	16	TRBJ2-1	TRBV5-4	CASSLDPPSSYNEQFF	TGTGCCAGCAGCTTGGATCCCCCGAGCTCCTACAATGAGCAGTTCTTC
NA	once	13	TRBJ2-7	TRBV5-6	CASSLVRSYEQYF	TGTGCCAGCAGCTTGGTCAGGTCCTACGAGCAGTACTTC
NA	NA	17	TRBJ2-1	TRBV24-1	CATSDPQANLIYGEQFF	TGTGCCACCAGTGATCCACAGGCCAATTTGATCTACGGTGAGCAGTTCTTC
NA	NA	14	TRBJ2-5	TRBV11-2	CASSLTQGTETQYF	TGTGCCAGCAGCCTTACCCAGGGAACCGAGACCCAGTACTTC
NA	NA	13	TRBJ2-3	TRBV6-1	CASSEISADTQYF	TGTGCCAGCAGTGAAATTAGTGCAGATACGCAGTATTTT
NA	NA	19	TRBJ2-3	TRBV21-1	CASSNPARLALTSTDTQYF	TGTGCCAGCAGCAACCCCGCCCGGCTAGCGCTTACTAGCACAGATACGCAGTATTTT
NA	NA	15	TRBJ2-1	TRBV4-1	CASSQGEKTYNEQFF	TGCGCCAGCAGCCAAGGCGAGAAAACCTACAATGAGCAGTTCTTC
TRBD1	NA	16	TRBJ1-1	TRBV6-5	CASSYSFTGVNTEAFF	TGTGCCAGCAGTTACTCCTTCACAGGGGTGAACACTGAAGCTTTCTTT
TRBD1	NA	14	TRBJ1-1	TRBV5-1	CASSFTGGFTEAFF	TGCGCCAGCAGCTTCACAGGGGGCTTCACTGAAGCTTTCTTT
NA	few	14	TRBJ1-2	TRBV14	CASSQARLPSGYTF	TGTGCCAGCAGCCAAGCTCGTTTGCCGAGCGGCTACACCTTC